This TCR beta chain was identified during a study of T cells after yellow fever vaccination. Background on the study: Preparation of fractions with low cell numbers was performed using SMART-Seq v4 Ultra Low Input. General observations from the study: Only a minor proportion of clonotypes was detected across both CD4 and CD8 compartments. The study re-detected most primary-vaccination clones after the booster (96% CD4, roughly 88% CD8).

Trimming took 3 bases from V and 8 from J, leaving 13 bases between them. Germline assignment: CDR1 SGHAT and CDR2 FQNNGV. The CDR3 is made up of 13 amino acids. There are many counts of this clonotype. Its antigen is not known. Using its own MiXCR run on the 5' RACE reads, TCRdb lists one record per CDR3 protein. The repertoire holds around 320,000 distinct CDR3 sequences, with about 4.5% as singletons. Material: PBMCs, obtained 15 days after the yellow fever booster vaccination. The chain employs TRBV11-2 and TRBJ1-2; D perhaps matches TRBD1 (5 bases). The TCR originated in a man aged 18 to 29 who received the YFV17D yellow fever vaccine. CDR3 bases: TGTGCCAGCAGCTTGGGGGACTATGAGGGCTACACCTTC. Encoded protein: CASSLGDYEGYTF.